One sample yielded the 32 T cell receptor beta chains listed below, sequenced in a study of T cell changes during pregnancy in multiple sclerosis (dated by TCRdb to the late 2010s). The method was the immunoSEQ multiplex PCR assay. TCRdb retrieved this table from immuneACCESS and kept in-frame rearrangements only. Not all clones are present; in checked studies, unresolved V genes account for under half, and no reason is known for the remainder. The sample table records around 60,000 clones; 80% to 95% of these occur just once. Around 2.8% of the sample is in the top ten clones. Material: peripheral blood, obtained in the third trimester of pregnancy. The receptors shown here come from a female donor in good health, enrolled as a control in a pregnancy study.

The chain has TRBV6-5 and TRBJ1-2; D is possibly TRBD1 (6 bases). The CDR3 length is 14 residues. Trimming took off 4 bases at V and 3 bases at J, with 12 bases between the two ends. The germline CDR1 and CDR2 sequences are MNHEY and SVGAGI. This CDR3 reads CASSWSRTDYGYTF. DNA of the CDR3: TGTGCCAGCAGTTGGAGTAGGACAGACTATGGCTACACCTTC.

This clone has a handful of counts. V and J are TRBV7-9 and TRBJ1-6; 8 nucleotides line up with TRBD1. This CDR3 comprises 15 residues. V gave up 5 bases and J gave up 9 bases; unmatched junction bases: 9. Germline values: CDR1 SEHNR, CDR2 FQNEAQ (reference sequence). In DNA form, the CDR3 reads TGTGCCAGCAGCCAGGCGCAGGGGGCCTTTTCACCCCTCCACTTT. As protein: CASSQAQGAFSPLHF. Together with reference TRBV7-9 and TRBJ1-6, the CDR3 gives the full variable domain: DTGVSQNPRHKITKRGQNVTFRCDPISEHNRLYWYRQTLGQGPEFLTYFQNEAQLEKSRLLSDRFSAERPKGSFSTLEIQRTEQGDSAMYLCASSQAQGAFSPLHFGNGTRLTVT.

The V call is TRBV6-1, the J call TRBJ2-5, with 11 bases lining up with TRBD2. Trimming removed 7 bases from V and 5 bases from J; junction bases left unmatched: 3. Germline CDR1 and CDR2: MNHNS and SASEGT. The CDR3 consists of 13 residues. The CDR3 sequence is CASTGLAGETQYF. CDR3 coding DNA: TGTGCCAGCACCGGACTAGCGGGCGAGACCCAGTACTTC.

This chain links TRBV6-1 with TRBJ2-3, with TRBD2 identical over 10 bases. The germline V gene encodes CDR1 MNHNS and CDR2 SASEGT. The CDR3 covers 18 residues. V gave up 2 bases and J gave up 2 bases; unmatched junction bases: 10. CDR3 nucleotides: TGTGCCAGCAGTGAAAGAAGCGGGGGGGCCCACCTCACAGATACGCAGTATTTT. Its protein is CASSERSGGAHLTDTQYF.

J is TRBJ2-5 and V is TRBV11-2; TRBD2 matches 11 bases. The CDR3 length is 15 residues. Germline V gene data show CDR1 as SGHAT and CDR2 as FQNNGV. The ends lost 1 base at V and 9 bases at J; junction bases unmatched: 7. The chain's CDR3 is CASSLGPSGRTSQYF. The CDR3 coding sequence is TGTGCCAGCAGCTTAGGGCCTAGCGGGAGGACGTCCCAGTACTTC.

The chain combines TRBV28 with TRBJ2-3; possibly TRBD1 for D (6 bases). With 6 bases removed from V and 0 bases from J, the gap between germline ends came to 7 bases. The CDR3 has 13 residues. Germline CDR1 MDHEN, CDR2 SYDVKM. The CDR3 region is CASSQGSTDTQYF. The CDR3, as DNA: TGTGCCAGCAGCCAGGGGAGCACAGATACGCAGTATTTT.

The chain combines TRBV5-8 with TRBJ2-4, with 9 bases aligning to TRBD1. The CDR3 is 14 residues long. The J segment lost 8 bases and the V segment lost 4 bases, leaving 7 bases of the junction unmatched. Germline values: CDR1 SGHTS, CDR2 YDEGEE. CDR3 region: CASSADRGGDIQYF. CDR3 sequence (DNA): TGTGCCAGCAGCGCGGACAGGGGAGGCGACATTCAGTACTTC.

The genes are TRBV6-6 and TRBJ1-3; TRBD1 aligns across 7 bases. V lost 3 bases and J lost 1; bases outside the gene matches: 6. This CDR3 comprises 16 residues. The germline V gene encodes CDR1 MNHNY and CDR2 SVGAGI (reference sequence). The CDR3 loop is CASSYSTGASGNTIYF. The DNA of the CDR3 is TGTGCCAGCAGTTATTCTACAGGGGCTTCTGGAAACACCATATATTTT.

The chain uses TRBV7-2 and TRBJ2-7, with a weak D call TRBD2 (5 bases). Trimming stripped 4 bases from V and 7 bases from J, with 17 bases between. The germline gives CDR1 SGHTA, CDR2 FQGNSA. The length of the CDR3 is 14 residues. The CDR3 nucleotides read TGTGCCAGCAGCTCAGAGATACGGGATGGTGAGCAGTACTTC. As protein: CASSSEIRDGEQYF. The full variable domain, completed using reference TRBV7-2 and TRBJ2-7, is GAGVSQSPSNKVTEKGKDVELRCDPISGHTALYWYRQSLGQGLEFLIYFQGNSAPDKSGLPSDRFSAERTGGSVSTLTIQRTQQEDSAVYLCASSSEIRDGEQYFGPGTRLTVT.

The chain couples TRBV15 to TRBJ2-7; TRBD1 matches at 9 bases. V lost 3 bases to trimming and J lost 6 bases; unmatched junction nucleotides: 12. In germline, CDR1 is LNHNV, CDR2 YYDKDF (reference sequence). The CDR3 is 16 amino acids. DNA for the CDR3: TGTGCCACCAGCAGGTCGATCCGGGACAGGGATGCCGAGCAGTACTTC. This sequence encodes CATSRSIRDRDAEQYF.

The chain carries TRBV5-4 and TRBJ1-6, with a weak D call TRBD1 (6 bases). Deletions cut 0 bases from V and 6 bases from J, with 10 bases between. Germline lookup yields CDR1 SGHNT and CDR2 YYREEE (reference sequence). This CDR3 region has 15 residues. The CDR3 nucleotides read TGTGCCAGCAGCTTGGATACAGGGTTTAATTCACCCCTCCACTTT. This gives the protein CASSLDTGFNSPLHF. Based on the CDR3 plus reference TRBV5-4 and TRBJ1-6, the full variable domain is ETGVTQSPTHLIKTRGQQVTLRCSSQSGHNTVSWYQQALGQGPQFIFQYYREEENGRGNFPPRFSGLQFPNYSSELNVNALELDDSALYLCASSLDTGFNSPLHFGNGTRLTVT.

This clone has more than one count but fewer than ten. This chain links TRBV7-2 with TRBJ2-3, with TRBD1 matching over 7 bases. V lost 5 bases, J lost 1 base, and 6 bases stayed unmatched. Germline V gene lookup returns CDR1 SGHTA and CDR2 FQGNSA. The length of the CDR3 is 15 residues. The CDR3 loop is CASSTHRGGTDTQYF. As DNA, the CDR3 is TGTGCCAGCAGCACACACAGGGGAGGCACAGATACGCAGTATTTT.

There are a few counts of this clone. CDR3 sequence reads: CASSSFGQITGELFF. CDR3 DNA: TGTGCCAGCAGTTCCTTCGGACAGATCACCGGGGAGCTGTTTTTT. This chain links TRBV2 with TRBJ2-2; perhaps TRBD1 as D (6 bases). This CDR3 has 15 residues. V was trimmed by 5 bases and J by 4 bases, leaving 14 bases between them. CDR1 and CDR2 (germline): SNHLY, FYNNEI.

V and J are TRBV28 and TRBJ2-6, with 12 bases that match TRBD2. Looked up from germline, CDR1 is MDHEN and CDR2 is SYDVKM. With 5 bases clipped from V and 0 bases from J, the junction kept 14 bases outside the gene matches. This CDR3 region has 21 residues. The CDR3 here is CASSRPGLAGPLSSGANVLTF. In DNA form, the CDR3 reads TGTGCCAGCAGTAGACCCGGACTAGCGGGACCCTTATCCTCTGGGGCCAACGTCCTGACTTTC.

The chain employs TRBV28 and TRBJ1-5, with D tentatively TRBD1 (5 bases). The V gene's germline CDR1 is MDHEN and CDR2 SYDVKM. The CDR3 spans 12 residues. Deletions cut 10 bases from V and 3 bases from J, with 10 bases between. The CDR3 reads CATRQSNQPQHF. In DNA, the CDR3 is TGTGCCACCCGACAGTCCAATCAGCCCCAGCATTTT.

The V gene is TRBV18, the J gene TRBJ2-1; 7 bases line up with TRBD1. This CDR3 is 19 amino acids long. Germline loops: CDR1 KGHSH, CDR2 LQKENI. Trimming removed 2 bases from V and 3 bases from J; junction bases left unmatched: 16. In DNA, the CDR3 is TGTGCCAGCTCACCAAGGGGACAGTCTACTTTGTACCTCTACAATGAGCAGTTCTTC. Encoded protein: CASSPRGQSTLYLYNEQFF.

The chain recombines TRBV10-2 with TRBJ2-2; 7 positions agree with TRBD1. The CDR3 is 13 residues long. CDR1 and CDR2 from the germline V gene are WSHSY and SAAADI. With 7 bases clipped from V and 5 bases from J, the junction kept 4 bases outside the gene matches. In DNA form, the CDR3 reads TGCGCCAGCAAGGGGGCCTGGACCGGGGAGCTGTTTTTT. Protein sequence: CASKGAWTGELFF.

The V and J genes are TRBV7-2 and TRBJ2-5, with unresolved D. Between the trimmed V and J ends, which lost 3 bases and 4 bases, there was a span of 6 bases. Germline CDR1 reads SGHTA; CDR2 reads FQGNSA. There are 12 residues in the CDR3. For the CDR3, the DNA is TGTGCCAGCAGCTTGAGTCGAGAGACCCAGTACTTC. This encodes CASSLSRETQYF.

This clone was seen a few times. The gene calls are TRBV7-2 and TRBJ2-3; 10 positions agree with TRBD2. Germline V gives CDR1 SGHTA, CDR2 FQGNSA. This CDR3 has 19 residues. Trimming removed 6 bases from V and 5 bases from J; junction bases left unmatched: 20. Here the CDR3 reads CASSPQPTSSGGKKDTQYF. The CDR3 coding sequence is TGTGCCAGCAGTCCGCAACCCACAAGTAGCGGGGGGAAAAAAGATACGCAGTATTTT.

The chain uses TRBV28 and TRBJ2-3; unclear D gene. V lost 1 base to trimming and J lost 2 bases, with 10 bases between them. Germline V gene lookup returns CDR1 MDHEN and CDR2 SYDVKM. CDR3 size: 15 residues. This CDR3 is CASSLLSSPTDTQYF. The CDR3 coding sequence is TGTGCCAGCAGTTTATTGAGTTCCCCCACAGATACGCAGTATTTT.

This chain uses TRBV2 with TRBJ1-5; weak D call: TRBD1 (6 bases). Trimming removed 7 bases at V and 6 bases at J, with 16 bases between. The CDR3 consists of 14 residues. In germline, CDR1 is SNHLY, CDR2 FYNNEI. CDR3 DNA: TGTGCCAGCATTGAGGAACAGGGTAGTCAGCCCCAGCATTTT. Its protein is CASIEEQGSQPQHF. The variable domain in full, with the rest retrieved from reference TRBV2 and TRBJ1-5, is EPEVTQTPSHQVTQMGQEVILRCVPISNHLYFYWYRQILGQKVEFLVSFYNNEISEKSEIFDDQFSVERPDGSNFTLKIRSTKLEDSAMYFCASIEEQGSQPQHFGDGTRLSIL.

The chain recombines TRBV28 with TRBJ1-1, with 10 bases identical to TRBD1. The CDR3 loop spans 15 amino acids. After removal of 7 bases from V and 1 base from J, the junction contained 6 bases not matched to a gene. Germline CDR1 MDHEN, CDR2 SYDVKM. The CDR3 nucleotides are TGTGCCAGCAACCGGGACAGGGGAACGAACACTGAAGCTTTCTTT. Translating gives CASNRDRGTNTEAFF.

The V and J genes are TRBV21-1 and TRBJ1-2; the table's D call, TRBD1, was not checked against the DNA. TRBV21-1 counts as a pseudogene. The CDR3 is made up of 14 amino acids. The CDR3 region has the DNA TGTGCCAGCAGCCCCAGGACAGAGCCTTATGGCTACACCTTC. Translating gives CASSPRTEPYGYTF.

J is TRBJ1-2 and V is TRBV28; 10 bases match TRBD1. Germline lookup yields CDR1 MDHEN and CDR2 SYDVKM. The CDR3 runs 15 residues. The V and J ends lost 5 bases and 7 bases, in that order; junction bases with no gene match: 10. CDR3 DNA: TGTGCCAGCAGTCTCCCGGGACAGGGGCTAGGTGGCTACACCTTC. Its protein product is CASSLPGQGLGGYTF.

The V call is TRBV19, the J call TRBJ1-1; TRBD1 might be the D (6 bases). Germline V gives CDR1 LNHDA, CDR2 SQIVND (reference sequence). V was clipped by 3 bases and J by 5 bases, with 13 bases between them. The CDR3 has 14 residues. The CDR3 sequence is CASSISKRGTEAFF. The DNA for the CDR3 is TGTGCCAGTAGTATCTCCAAGAGGGGGACTGAAGCTTTCTTT.

This chain links TRBV5-6 with TRBJ2-5; 12 positions match TRBD1. After removal of 1 base from V and 3 bases from J, the junction contained 4 bases not matched to a gene. Germline loops: CDR1 SGHDT, CDR2 YYEEEE. The CDR3 has 16 amino acids. For the CDR3, the DNA is TGTGCCAGCAGCTTGCCGGGACAGGGGGCAGAAGAGACCCAGTACTTC. This sequence encodes CASSLPGQGAEETQYF.

This rearrangement joins TRBV9 to TRBJ2-1; D not resolved. V was shortened by 4 bases and J by 10 bases, with 15 bases between the two germline ends. CDR3 length equals 13 residues. Per germline, CDR1 SGDLS and CDR2 YYNGEE. CDR3 protein: CASSLPSLGEQFF. CDR3 sequence (DNA): TGTGCCAGCAGCTTGCCTTCCCTCGGGGAGCAGTTCTTC. Full variable domain (missing parts from reference TRBV9 and TRBJ2-1): DSGVTQTPKHLITATGQRVTLRCSPRSGDLSVYWYQQSLDQGLQFLIQYYNGEERAKGNILERFSAQQFPDLHSELNLSSLELGDSALYFCASSLPSLGEQFFGPGTRLTVL.

V usage is TRBV18 and J usage is TRBJ2-5; possible D gene TRBD2, 5 bases. The germline V and J ends were trimmed by 3 bases and 4 bases, with 9 bases remaining between them. The CDR3 totals 13 residues. From germline, CDR1 is KGHSH and CDR2 LQKENI. In DNA form, the CDR3 reads TGTGCCAGCTCACCTGCGCGGGTAGAGACCCAGTACTTC. Protein: CASSPARVETQYF. Full variable domain (rest looked up from reference TRBV18 and TRBJ2-5): NAGVMQNPRHLVRRRGQEARLRCSPMKGHSHVYWYRQLPEEGLKFMVYLQKENIIDESGMPKERFSAEFPKEGPSILRIQQVVRGDSAAYFCASSPARVETQYFGPGTRLLVL.

The V gene is TRBV5-5, the J gene TRBJ2-7; 11 nucleotides align to TRBD1. This CDR3 has 14 amino acids. Trimming at V came to 5 bases and at J to 4 bases, leaving 5 bases not matched to a gene. Germline CDR1 and CDR2: SGHKS and YYEKEE (reference sequence). This chain's CDR3 is CASRFGTGGYEQYF. As DNA, the CDR3 is TGTGCCAGCAGATTCGGGACAGGGGGATACGAGCAGTACTTC.

The V gene is TRBV9, the J gene TRBJ2-1; 9 positions match TRBD2. This CDR3 has 15 amino acids. Germline CDR1 and CDR2: SGDLS and YYNGEE. With 4 bases clipped from V and 8 bases from J, the junction kept 10 bases outside the gene matches. CDR3 region: CASSLGGGAGDEQFF. In DNA form, the CDR3 reads TGTGCCAGCAGCTTAGGCGGGGGGGCAGGGGATGAGCAGTTCTTC.

CDR3 nucleotides: TGTGCCAGCAGTTCACAGGGGCTAAGTGGCTACACCTTC. This encodes CASSSQGLSGYTF. V usage is TRBV27 and J usage is TRBJ1-2; 7 bases line up with TRBD1. Per germline, CDR1 MNHEY and CDR2 SMNVEV (reference sequence). The CDR3 covers 13 residues. V was clipped by 4 bases and J by 7 bases; unmatched bases: 6.

The genes are TRBV9 and TRBJ2-1; 7 bases align to TRBD2. The CDR3 runs to 16 residues. Germline V gene lookup returns CDR1 SGDLS and CDR2 YYNGEE. V trimming: 2 bases; J trimming: 4 bases; junction bases outside the gene matches: 9. The chain's CDR3 is CASSVREAHLYNEQFF. As DNA, the CDR3 is TGTGCCAGCAGCGTTCGGGAGGCCCATTTATACAATGAGCAGTTCTTC.